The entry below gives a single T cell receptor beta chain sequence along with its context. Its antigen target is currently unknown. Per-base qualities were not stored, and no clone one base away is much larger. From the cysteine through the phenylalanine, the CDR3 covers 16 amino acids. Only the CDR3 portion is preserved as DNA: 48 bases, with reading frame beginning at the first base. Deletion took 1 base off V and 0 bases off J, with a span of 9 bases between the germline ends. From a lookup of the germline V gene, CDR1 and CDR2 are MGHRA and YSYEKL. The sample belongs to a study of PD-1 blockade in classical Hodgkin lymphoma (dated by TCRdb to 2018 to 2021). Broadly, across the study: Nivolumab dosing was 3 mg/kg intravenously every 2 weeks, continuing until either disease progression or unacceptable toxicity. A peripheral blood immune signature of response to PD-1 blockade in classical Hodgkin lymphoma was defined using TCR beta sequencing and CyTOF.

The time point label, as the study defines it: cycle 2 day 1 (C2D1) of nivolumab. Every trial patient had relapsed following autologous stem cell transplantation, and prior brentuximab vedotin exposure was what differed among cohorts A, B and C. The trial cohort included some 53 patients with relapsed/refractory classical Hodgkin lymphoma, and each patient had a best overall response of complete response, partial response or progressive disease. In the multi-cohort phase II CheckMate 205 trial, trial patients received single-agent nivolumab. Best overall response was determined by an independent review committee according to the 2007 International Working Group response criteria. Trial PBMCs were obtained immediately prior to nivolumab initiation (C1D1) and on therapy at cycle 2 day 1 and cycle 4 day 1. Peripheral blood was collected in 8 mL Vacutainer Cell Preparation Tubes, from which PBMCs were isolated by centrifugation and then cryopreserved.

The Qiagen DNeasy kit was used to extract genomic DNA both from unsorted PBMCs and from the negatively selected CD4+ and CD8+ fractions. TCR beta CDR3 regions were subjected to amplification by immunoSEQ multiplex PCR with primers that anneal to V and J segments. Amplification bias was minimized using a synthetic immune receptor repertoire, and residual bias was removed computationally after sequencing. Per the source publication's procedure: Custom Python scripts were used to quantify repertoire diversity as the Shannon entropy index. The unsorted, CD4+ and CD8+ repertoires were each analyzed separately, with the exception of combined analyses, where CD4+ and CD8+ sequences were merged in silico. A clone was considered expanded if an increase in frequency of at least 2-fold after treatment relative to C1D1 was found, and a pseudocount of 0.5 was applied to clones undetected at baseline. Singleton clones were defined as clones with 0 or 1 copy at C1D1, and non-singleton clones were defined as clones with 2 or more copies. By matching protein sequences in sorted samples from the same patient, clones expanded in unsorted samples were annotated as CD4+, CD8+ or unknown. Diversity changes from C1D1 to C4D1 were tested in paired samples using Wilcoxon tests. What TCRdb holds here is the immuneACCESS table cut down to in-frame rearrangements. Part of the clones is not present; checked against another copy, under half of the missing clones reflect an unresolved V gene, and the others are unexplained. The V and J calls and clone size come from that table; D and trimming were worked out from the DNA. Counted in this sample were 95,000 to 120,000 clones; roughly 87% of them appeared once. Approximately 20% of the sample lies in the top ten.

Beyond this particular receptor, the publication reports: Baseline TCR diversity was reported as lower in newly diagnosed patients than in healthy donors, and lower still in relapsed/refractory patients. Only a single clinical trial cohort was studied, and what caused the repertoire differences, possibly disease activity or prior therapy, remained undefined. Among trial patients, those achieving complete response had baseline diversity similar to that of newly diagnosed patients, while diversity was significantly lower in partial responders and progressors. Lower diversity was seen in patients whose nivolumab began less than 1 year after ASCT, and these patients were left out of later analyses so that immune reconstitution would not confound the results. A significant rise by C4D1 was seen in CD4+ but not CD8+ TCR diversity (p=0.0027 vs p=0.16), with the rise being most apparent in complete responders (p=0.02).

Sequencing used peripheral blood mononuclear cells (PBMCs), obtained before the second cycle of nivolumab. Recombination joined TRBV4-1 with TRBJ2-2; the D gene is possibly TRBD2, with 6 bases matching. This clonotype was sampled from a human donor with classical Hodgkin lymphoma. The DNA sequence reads TGCGCCAGCAGCCAAGTAGCGGAACCGAACACCGGGGAGCTGTTTTTT. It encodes CASSQVAEPNTGELFF.